This T cell receptor (beta chain) was captured by sequencing in a study of T cells in pancreatic ductal adenocarcinoma. TCRdb's table, derived via immunoSEQ multiplex PCR, lists solely in-frame clones and lacks some. The sample includes roughly 31,000 clones, roughly 92% seen only once; the top ten take roughly 2%. Findings and caveats of the study: Unique clonotypes were 7 to 9-fold more numerous in blood than in tumor. This surgical cohort overrepresents the minority presenting with early-stage disease.

Surgery without prior neoadjuvant therapy was the treatment of the selected pancreatic ductal adenocarcinoma patients. With regard to this clone: The antigen remains unidentified.

This CDR3 has 13 residues. This clonotype was obtained from a human donor with pancreatic ductal adenocarcinoma. The sample comprised PBMCs. The rearrangement joins TRBV21-1 to TRBJ2-7; the table calls TRBD2, which could not be checked here. TRBV21-1 is designated a pseudogene. The CDR3 region has the DNA TGTGCCAGCAGGAAACCCGGTTCCTACGAGCAGTACTTC. Translating it yields CASRKPGSYEQYF.